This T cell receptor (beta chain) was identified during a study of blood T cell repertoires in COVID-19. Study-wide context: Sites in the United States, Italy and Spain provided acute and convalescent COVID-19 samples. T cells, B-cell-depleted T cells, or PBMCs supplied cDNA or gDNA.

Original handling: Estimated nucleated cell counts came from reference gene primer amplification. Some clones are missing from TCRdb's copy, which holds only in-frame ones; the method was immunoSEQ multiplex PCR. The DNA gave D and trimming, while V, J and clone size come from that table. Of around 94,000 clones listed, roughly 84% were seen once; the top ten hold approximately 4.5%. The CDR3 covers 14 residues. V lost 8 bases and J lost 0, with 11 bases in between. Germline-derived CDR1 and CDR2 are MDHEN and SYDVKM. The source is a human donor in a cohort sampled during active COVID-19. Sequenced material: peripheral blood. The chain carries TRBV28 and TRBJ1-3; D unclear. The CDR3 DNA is TGTGCCAGCTATGACACCCGCTCTGGAAACACCATATATTTT. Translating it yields CASYDTRSGNTIYF.